This TCR beta chain appears in the sequencing data of a study of PD-1 blockade in classical Hodgkin lymphoma. Profiling relied on immunoSEQ multiplex PCR, and the TCRdb table lists in-frame clones only, not all of them. This table has under 25,000 clones, approximately 84% appearing once. This CDR3 spans 14 amino acids. Per the germline V gene, CDR1 is SGHAT and CDR2 is FQDESV (reference sequence). With V trimmed by 2 bases and J by 2 bases, 2 bases remained unmatched. Relapse after autologous stem cell transplantation occurred in every patient, and brentuximab vedotin exposure varied. The gene calls are TRBV11-1 and TRBJ2-7, with 8 bases fitting TRBD2. The specimen comprised peripheral blood mononuclear cells (PBMCs), sampled at baseline. The origin of this receptor is a human donor with classical Hodgkin lymphoma. CDR3 region: CASSLFGGAYEQYF. The CDR3 DNA is TGTGCCAGCAGCTTATTCGGGGGGGCCTACGAGCAGTACTTC.